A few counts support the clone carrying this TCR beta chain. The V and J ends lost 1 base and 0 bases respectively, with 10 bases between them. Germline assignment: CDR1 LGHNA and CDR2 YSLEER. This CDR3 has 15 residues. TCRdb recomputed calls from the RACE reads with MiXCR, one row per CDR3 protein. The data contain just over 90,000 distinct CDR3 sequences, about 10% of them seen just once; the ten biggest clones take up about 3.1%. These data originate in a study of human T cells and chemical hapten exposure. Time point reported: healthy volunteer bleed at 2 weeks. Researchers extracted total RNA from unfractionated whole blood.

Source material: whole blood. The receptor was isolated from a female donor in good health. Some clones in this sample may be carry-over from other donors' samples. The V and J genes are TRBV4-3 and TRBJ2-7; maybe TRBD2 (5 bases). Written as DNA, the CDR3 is TGCGCCAGCAGCCAAGTAATAGCGAGCTCCTACGAGCAGTACTTC. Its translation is CASSQVIASSYEQYF.